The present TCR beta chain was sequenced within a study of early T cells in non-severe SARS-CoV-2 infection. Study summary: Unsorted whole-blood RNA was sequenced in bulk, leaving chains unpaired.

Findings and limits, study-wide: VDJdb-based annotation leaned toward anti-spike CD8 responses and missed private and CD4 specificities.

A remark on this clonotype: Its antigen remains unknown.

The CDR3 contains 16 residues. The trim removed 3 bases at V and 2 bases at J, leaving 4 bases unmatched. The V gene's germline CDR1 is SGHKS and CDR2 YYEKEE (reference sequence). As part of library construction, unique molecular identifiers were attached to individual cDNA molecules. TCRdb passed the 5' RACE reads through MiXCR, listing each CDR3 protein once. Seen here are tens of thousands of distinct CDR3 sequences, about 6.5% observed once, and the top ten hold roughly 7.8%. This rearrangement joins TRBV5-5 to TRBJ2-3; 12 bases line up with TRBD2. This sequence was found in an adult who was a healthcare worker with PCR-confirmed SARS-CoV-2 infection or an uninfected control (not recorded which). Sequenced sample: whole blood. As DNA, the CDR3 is TGTGCCAGCAGCTACGGACTAGCGGGGTACACAGATACGCAGTATTTT. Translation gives CASSYGLAGYTDTQYF.